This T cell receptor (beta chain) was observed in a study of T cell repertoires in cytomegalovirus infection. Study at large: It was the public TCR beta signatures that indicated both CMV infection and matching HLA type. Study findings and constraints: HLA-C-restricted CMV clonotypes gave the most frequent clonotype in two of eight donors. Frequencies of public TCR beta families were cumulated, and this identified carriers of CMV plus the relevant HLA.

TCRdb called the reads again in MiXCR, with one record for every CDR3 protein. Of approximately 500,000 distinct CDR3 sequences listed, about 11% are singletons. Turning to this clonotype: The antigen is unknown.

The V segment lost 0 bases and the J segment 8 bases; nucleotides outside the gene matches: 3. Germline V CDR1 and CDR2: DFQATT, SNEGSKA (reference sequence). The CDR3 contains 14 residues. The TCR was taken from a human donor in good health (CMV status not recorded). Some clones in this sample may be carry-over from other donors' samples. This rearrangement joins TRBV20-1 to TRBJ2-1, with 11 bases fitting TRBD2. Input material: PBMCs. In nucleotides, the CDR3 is TGCAGTGCTAGAGATACTAGCGGGGGCGATGAGCAGTTCTTC. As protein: CSARDTSGGDEQFF.